This passage covers 2 T cell receptor beta chains from one sample sequenced in a study of shared clonotypes between healthy human individuals. TCRdb's copy holds only in-frame clones and misses some; the assay was immunoSEQ multiplex PCR. The sample records some 490,000 clones, approximately 80% being singletons. The sequenced sample consisted of PBMCs. These receptors were taken from a middle-aged woman in good health. Some clones in this sample may be carry-over from other donors' samples.

This clone was seen more than once but under ten times. The rearrangement uses TRBV11-2 and TRBJ2-4; 7 bases line up with TRBD2. The length of the CDR3 is 14 residues. Germline CDR1 and CDR2: SGHAT and FQNNGV. Germline trimming cut 1 base from V and 7 bases from J; bases unmatched to any gene: 4. The CDR3 here is CASSLGTSVNIQYF. CDR3 nucleotide sequence: TGTGCCAGCAGCTTAGGAACTAGCGTGAACATTCAGTACTTC.

The V call is TRBV7-9, the J call TRBJ1-1; tentative D call: TRBD1 (6 bases). The CDR3 has 15 amino acids. CDR1 and CDR2 (germline): SEHNR, FQNEAQ (reference sequence). V lost 0 bases, J lost 3 bases, and 11 bases lay in between. CDR3: CASSLATGADTEAFF. The CDR3 region has the DNA TGTGCCAGCAGCTTAGCGACGGGGGCAGACACTGAAGCTTTCTTT.